This T cell receptor (beta chain) was captured in a study of neurological immune-mediated disorders. Study outcomes and limitations: HTLV-1-associated myelopathy displayed the greatest TCR clonal expansion, and multiple sclerosis exhibited the smallest, lower than that of healthy controls.

The CDR3 runs 13 residues. Germline values: CDR1 DFQATT, CDR2 SNEGSKA (reference sequence). J was trimmed by 2 bases and V by 5 bases; bases with no gene match: 5. One entry per CDR3 protein results from TCRdb running MiXCR on the 5' RACE reads. In the table there are about 59,000 distinct CDR3 sequences, roughly 13% of which are singletons. This clonotype was observed many times. Its antigen is currently unknown. The chain combines TRBV20-1 with TRBJ2-7; the match to TRBD2 covers 8 bases. The clonotype was recovered from a woman aged 60-75 years with HTLV-1-associated myelopathy (HAM/TSP). Material for sequencing was PBMCs. The CDR3 nucleotides are TGCAGTGCTCCTAGCGGGCCCCCCTACGAGCAGTACTTC. This translates into CSAPSGPPYEQYF.